This TCR beta chain comes out of a study of T cells expressing NK-cell markers. To note about this clonotype: Antigen specificity is unknown.

Overall study findings and caveats: These clonotypes additionally ranked first within the CD3+CD56-NKG2C+ fraction of a few donors.

From the 5' RACE reads, TCRdb lists one entry per CDR3 protein and no DNA. Here the sample table reports 5,000 to 6,500 distinct CDR3 sequences. This TCR came from a man aged 18 to 30 in good health. Sequenced sample: blood T cells: a sorted CD56 or NKG2C T cell subset, CD4+ or CD8+ T cells, or bulk PBMC T cells (not recorded which).

The CDR3 loop is CAWSVLRTEAFF. The rearrangement links TRBV30 to TRBJ1-1. The V gene's germline CDR1 is GTSNPN and CDR2 SVGIG (reference sequence). This CDR3 is 12 amino acids long.